The 11 T cell receptor beta chains presented below share a single source sample, sequenced in a study of blood T cell repertoires in COVID-19. Using immunoSEQ multiplex PCR, the repertoire was profiled, and TCRdb retains in-frame clones only, with some absent. The sample consists of about 120,000 clones, approximately 87% of them appearing once. The sample taken for sequencing was peripheral blood. The receptors derive from a man aged 60 to 69 with acute or convalescent COVID-19.

There are a few counts of this clone. V and J are TRBV11-2 and TRBJ2-7; 7 nucleotides align to TRBD2. The CDR3 has 15 residues. Per the germline V gene, CDR1 is SGHAT and CDR2 is FQNNGV. The ends lost 0 bases at V and 6 bases at J; junction bases unmatched: 8. CDR3 bases: TGTGCCAGCAGCTTAGATCGGCGGGAGTACTCCGAGCAGTACTTC. Its translation: CASSLDRREYSEQYF.

The chain carries TRBV3-1 (or the pseudogene TRBV3-2) and TRBJ2-6; a possible D gene is TRBD1 (7 bases). This CDR3 has 15 amino acids. From germline, CDR1 is LGHDT and CDR2 YNNKEL (reference sequence). V gave up 0 bases and J gave up 12 bases, with 15 bases separating them. In DNA, the CDR3 is TGTGCCAGCAGCCAAGAAGGGCAGGGGGGCCCCGTCCTGACTTTC. It yields the protein CASSQEGQGGPVLTF.

The CDR3: CASSLGLGGSETQYF. DNA for the CDR3: TGTGCCAGCAGTCTTGGACTAGGGGGGTCAGAGACCCAGTACTTC. This chain joins TRBV7-3 and TRBJ2-5; D may be TRBD2 (7 bases). V lost 6 bases to trimming and J lost 4 bases, with 18 bases between them. Germline-derived CDR1 and CDR2 are SGHTA and FQGTGA. The CDR3 consists of 15 residues.

The V and J genes are TRBV10-3 and TRBJ1-3; TRBD1 matches at 7 bases. The CDR3 has 15 amino acids. Per the germline V gene, CDR1 is ENHRY and CDR2 is SYGVKD. Trimming took 6 bases from V and 0 from J; bases not matched to a gene: 5. CDR3 coding DNA: TGTGCCATCAGCTTACAGGGGAACTCTGGAAACACCATATATTTT. Amino acid sequence: CAISLQGNSGNTIYF.

V and J are TRBV11-2 and TRBJ1-1; 8 bases line up with TRBD1. The germline V gene has CDR1 SGHAT and CDR2 FQNNGV. With V trimmed by 5 bases and J by 0 bases, 5 bases remained unmatched. The CDR3 covers 15 residues. The CDR3 here is CASSGRTGMNTEAFF. As DNA, the CDR3 is TGTGCCAGCAGCGGGCGGACAGGGATGAACACTGAAGCTTTCTTT.

V is TRBV7-6 and J is TRBJ2-2; D might be TRBD1 (6 bases). CDR1 and CDR2 from the germline V gene are SGHVS and FNYEAQ. Trimming removed 7 bases from V and 4 bases from J, with 25 bases in between. The CDR3 covers 18 residues. CDR3 amino acids: CASNSRLGAGAGTGELFF. The CDR3 DNA is TGTGCCAGCAACAGCCGGCTGGGGGCGGGTGCTGGCACCGGGGAGCTGTTTTTT.

The rearrangement uses TRBV6-5 and TRBJ2-7; 8 bases are shared with TRBD1. CDR1 and CDR2 from the germline V gene are MNHEY and SVGAGI. Trimming removed 7 bases from V and 5 bases from J; junction bases left unmatched: 10. The CDR3 loop spans 14 amino acids. CDR3: CASTVTGGKDEQYF. In nucleotides, the CDR3 is TGTGCCAGCACCGTTACAGGGGGAAAGGACGAGCAGTACTTC.

The gene calls are TRBV28 and TRBJ2-3; 8 bases align to TRBD1. The CDR3 consists of 13 residues. Per germline, CDR1 MDHEN and CDR2 SYDVKM. J was trimmed by 7 bases and V by 7 bases; bases with no gene match: 7. CDR3 bases: TGTGCCAGCATCGCACAGGGGGAAAATACGCAGTATTTT. Residues: CASIAQGENTQYF.

Here the CDR3 reads CASSPRIFGYTF. In DNA, the CDR3 is TGTGCCAGCAGTCCTAGGATTTTTGGCTACACCTTC. V is TRBV28 and J is TRBJ1-2; D is ambiguous. Between the trimmed V and J ends, which lost 5 bases and 7 bases, there was a span of 11 bases. The CDR3 covers 12 residues. Germline values: CDR1 MDHEN, CDR2 SYDVKM.

This sequence joins TRBV5-1 and TRBJ1-2; D is undetermined. Germline V gives CDR1 SGHRS, CDR2 YFSETQ. Between the trimmed V and J ends, which lost 0 bases and 7 bases, there was a span of 16 bases. This CDR3 contains 15 residues. The CDR3 reads CASSLGGSQSGGYTF. CDR3 in DNA: TGCGCCAGCAGCTTGGGCGGTTCGCAGTCGGGTGGCTACACCTTC.

V is TRBV23-1 and J is TRBJ2-3; the match to TRBD2 covers 7 bases. TRBV23-1 counts as an open reading frame of uncertain function. The CDR3 is 17 amino acids. J gave up 4 bases and V 0 bases, and 10 bases lay outside the gene matches. The CDR3 here is CASSQSGGDHTADTQYF. The CDR3 DNA sequence: TGCGCCAGCAGTCAATCGGGGGGGGACCACACCGCAGATACGCAGTATTTT.